The source of this TCR beta chain is a study of T cell responses to AZD1222 COVID-19 vaccine. Across the whole study: Whether given at about 4 or about 12 weeks, second doses were pooled.

Using immunoSEQ multiplex PCR, the repertoire was profiled, and TCRdb retains in-frame clones only, with some absent. The sample lists approximately 68,000 clones; around 87% were seen once. The study, taken as a whole, reports: AZD1222 recipients seropositive at baseline numbered only five to seven.

Details on this clone: Its antigen remains unidentified.

CDR3 length equals 14 residues. After removal of 4 bases from V and 5 bases from J, the junction contained 4 bases not matched to a gene. Germline CDR1 LGHNA, CDR2 YNFKEQ. This TCR derives from an adult in good health. The starting material was peripheral blood, obtained on day 0 of AZD1222 vaccination. The chain carries TRBV4-2 and TRBJ1-1, with 10 bases that match TRBD1. CDR3 sequence reads: CASSPTGGKTEAFF. The CDR3 DNA reads TGTGCCAGCAGCCCGACAGGGGGCAAAACTGAAGCTTTCTTT.